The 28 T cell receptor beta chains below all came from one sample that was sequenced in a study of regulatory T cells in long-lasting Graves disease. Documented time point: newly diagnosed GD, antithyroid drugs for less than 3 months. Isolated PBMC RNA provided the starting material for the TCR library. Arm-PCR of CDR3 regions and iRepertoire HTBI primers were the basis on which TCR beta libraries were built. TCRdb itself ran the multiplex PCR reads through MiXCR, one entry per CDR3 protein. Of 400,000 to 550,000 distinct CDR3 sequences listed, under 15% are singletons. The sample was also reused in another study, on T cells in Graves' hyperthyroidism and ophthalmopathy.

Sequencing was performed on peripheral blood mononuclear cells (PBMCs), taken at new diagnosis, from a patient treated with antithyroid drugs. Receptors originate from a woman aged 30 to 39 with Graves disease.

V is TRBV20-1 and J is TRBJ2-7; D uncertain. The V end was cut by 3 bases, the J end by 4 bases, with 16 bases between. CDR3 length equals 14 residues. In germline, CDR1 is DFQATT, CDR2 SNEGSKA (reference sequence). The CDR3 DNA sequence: TGCAGTGCTAGCCGTGGCAGCCGGTATTACGAGCAGTACTTC. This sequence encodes CSASRGSRYYEQYF.

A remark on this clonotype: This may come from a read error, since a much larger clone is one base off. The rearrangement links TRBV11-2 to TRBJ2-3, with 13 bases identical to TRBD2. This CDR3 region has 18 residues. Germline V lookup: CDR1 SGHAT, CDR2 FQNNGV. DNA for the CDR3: TGTGCCAGCAGCTCGGGGGGACTAGCGGGACAAAGCATAGATACGCAGTATTTT. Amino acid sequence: CASSSGGLAGQSIDTQYF.

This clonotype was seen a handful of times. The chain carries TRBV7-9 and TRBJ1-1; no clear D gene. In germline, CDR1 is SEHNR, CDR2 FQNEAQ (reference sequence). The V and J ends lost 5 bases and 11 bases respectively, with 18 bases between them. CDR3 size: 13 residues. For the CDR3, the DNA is TGTGCCAGCAGCCCGGGCACAGACGACGCCGCTTTCTTT. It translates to CASSPGTDDAAFF.

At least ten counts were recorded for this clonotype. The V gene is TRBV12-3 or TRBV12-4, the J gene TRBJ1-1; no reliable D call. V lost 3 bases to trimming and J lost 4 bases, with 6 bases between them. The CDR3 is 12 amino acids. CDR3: CASSFEVTEAFF. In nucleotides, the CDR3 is TGTGCCAGCAGTTTCGAGGTCACTGAAGCTTTCTTT.

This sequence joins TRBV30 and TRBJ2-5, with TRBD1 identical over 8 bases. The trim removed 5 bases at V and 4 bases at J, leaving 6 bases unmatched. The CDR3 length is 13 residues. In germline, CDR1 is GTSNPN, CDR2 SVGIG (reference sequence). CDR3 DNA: TGTGCCTGGGGACAGGGAGGAAGAGAGACCCAGTACTTC. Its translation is CAWGQGGRETQYF.

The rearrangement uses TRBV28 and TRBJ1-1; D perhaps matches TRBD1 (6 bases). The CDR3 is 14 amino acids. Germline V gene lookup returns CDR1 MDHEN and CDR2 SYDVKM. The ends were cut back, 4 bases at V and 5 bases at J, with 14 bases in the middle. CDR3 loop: CASSSSTGWTEAFF. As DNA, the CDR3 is TGTGCCAGCAGTTCCTCGACAGGTTGGACTGAAGCTTTCTTT. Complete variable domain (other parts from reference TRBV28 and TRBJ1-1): DVKVTQSSRYLVKRTGEKVFLECVQDMDHENMFWYRQDPGLGLRLIYFSYDVKMKEKGDIPEGYSVSREKKERFSLILESASTNQTSMYLCASSSSTGWTEAFFGQGTRLTVV.

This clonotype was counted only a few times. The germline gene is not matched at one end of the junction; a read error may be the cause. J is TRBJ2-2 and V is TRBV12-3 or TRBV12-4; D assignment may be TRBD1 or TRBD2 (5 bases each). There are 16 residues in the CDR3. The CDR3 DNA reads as TGTGCCAGCAGTTTTATGGGGCAGCTGAACACCGGGGAGCCGTTTTTT. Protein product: CASSFMGQLNTGEPFF.

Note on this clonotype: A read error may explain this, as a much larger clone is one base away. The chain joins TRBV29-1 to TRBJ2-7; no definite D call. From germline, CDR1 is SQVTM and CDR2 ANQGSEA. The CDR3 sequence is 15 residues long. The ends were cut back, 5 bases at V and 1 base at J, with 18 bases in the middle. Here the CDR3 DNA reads TGCAGCGTTTATATCGCCAGACCAGGATCCTACGAGCAGTACTTC. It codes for CSVYIARPGSYEQYF.

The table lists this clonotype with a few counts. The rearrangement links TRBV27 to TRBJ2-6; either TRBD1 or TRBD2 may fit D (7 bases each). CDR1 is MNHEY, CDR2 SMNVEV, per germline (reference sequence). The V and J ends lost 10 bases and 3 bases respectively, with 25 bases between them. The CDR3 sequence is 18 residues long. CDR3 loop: CATSRGAGGAGGANVLTF. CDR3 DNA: TGTGCCACCAGCCGGGGGGCAGGGGGAGCTGGTGGGGCCAACGTCCTGACTTTC.

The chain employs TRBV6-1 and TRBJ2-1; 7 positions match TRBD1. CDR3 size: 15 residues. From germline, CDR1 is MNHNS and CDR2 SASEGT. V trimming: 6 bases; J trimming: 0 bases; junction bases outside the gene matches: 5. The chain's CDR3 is CASSSDRSSYNEQFF. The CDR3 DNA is TGTGCCAGCAGCTCGGACAGGAGCTCCTACAATGAGCAGTTCTTC.

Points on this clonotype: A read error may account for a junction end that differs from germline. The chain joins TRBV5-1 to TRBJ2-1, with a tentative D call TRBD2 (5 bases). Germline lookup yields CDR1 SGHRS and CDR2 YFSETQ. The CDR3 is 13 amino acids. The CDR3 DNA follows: TGCGCCAACAGCTTGGGAGTGATGAATGAGCAGTTCTTC. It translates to CANSLGVMNEQFF.

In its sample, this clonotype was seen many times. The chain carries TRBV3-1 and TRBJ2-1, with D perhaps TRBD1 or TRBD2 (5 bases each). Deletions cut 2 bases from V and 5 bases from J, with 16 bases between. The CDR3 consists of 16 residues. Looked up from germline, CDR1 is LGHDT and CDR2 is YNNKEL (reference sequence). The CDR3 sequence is CASSQLQVLRDNEQFF. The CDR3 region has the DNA TGTGCCAGCAGCCAACTACAGGTATTGCGGGACAATGAGCAGTTCTTC.

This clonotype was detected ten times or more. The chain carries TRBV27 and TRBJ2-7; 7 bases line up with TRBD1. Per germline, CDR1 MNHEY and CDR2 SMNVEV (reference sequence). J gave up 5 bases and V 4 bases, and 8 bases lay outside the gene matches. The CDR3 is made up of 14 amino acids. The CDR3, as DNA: TGTGCCAGCAGTTATGGGACAGCTTACAACGAGCAGTACTTC. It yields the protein CASSYGTAYNEQYF.

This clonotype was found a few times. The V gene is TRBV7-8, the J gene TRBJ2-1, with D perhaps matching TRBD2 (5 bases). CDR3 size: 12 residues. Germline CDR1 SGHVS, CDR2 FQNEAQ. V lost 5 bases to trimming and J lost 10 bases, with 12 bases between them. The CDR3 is CASSPTSGEQFF. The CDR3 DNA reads TGTGCCAGCAGCCCTACTAGTGGCGAGCAGTTCTTC.

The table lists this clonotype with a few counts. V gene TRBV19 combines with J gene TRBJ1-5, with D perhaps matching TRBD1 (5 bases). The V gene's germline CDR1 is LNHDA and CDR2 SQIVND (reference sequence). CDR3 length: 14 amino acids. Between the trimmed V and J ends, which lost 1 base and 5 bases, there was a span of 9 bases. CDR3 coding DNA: TGTGCCAGTAGTATAGCAGGGTTCGATCAGCCCCAGCATTTT. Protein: CASSIAGFDQPQHF.

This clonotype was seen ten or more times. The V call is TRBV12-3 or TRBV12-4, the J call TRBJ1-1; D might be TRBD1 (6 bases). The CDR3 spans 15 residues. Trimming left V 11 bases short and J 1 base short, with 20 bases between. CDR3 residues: CAARSLGGRNTEAFF. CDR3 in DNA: TGTGCCGCTCGCTCTCTGGGGGGGCGGAACACTGAAGCTTTCTTT.

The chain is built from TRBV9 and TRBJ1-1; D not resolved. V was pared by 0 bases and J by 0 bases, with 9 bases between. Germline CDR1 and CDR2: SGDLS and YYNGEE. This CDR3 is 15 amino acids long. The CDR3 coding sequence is TGTGCCAGCAGCGTAGCGGTACAGATGAACACTGAAGCTTTCTTT. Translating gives CASSVAVQMNTEAFF.

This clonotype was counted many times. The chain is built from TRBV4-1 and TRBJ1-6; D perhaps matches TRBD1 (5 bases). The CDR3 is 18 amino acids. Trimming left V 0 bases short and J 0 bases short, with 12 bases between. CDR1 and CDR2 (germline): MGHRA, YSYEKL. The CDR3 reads CASSQDAAGSSYNSPLHF. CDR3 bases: TGCGCCAGCAGCCAAGACGCGGCAGGGTCCTCCTATAATTCACCCCTCCACTTT.

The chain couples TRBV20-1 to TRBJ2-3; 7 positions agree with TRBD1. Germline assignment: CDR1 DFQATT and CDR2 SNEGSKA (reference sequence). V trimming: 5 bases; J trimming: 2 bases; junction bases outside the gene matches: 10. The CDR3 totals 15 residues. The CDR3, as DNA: TGCAGTGCTCCCGACAGGGCGAGAAACACAGATACGCAGTATTTT. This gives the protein CSAPDRARNTDTQYF.

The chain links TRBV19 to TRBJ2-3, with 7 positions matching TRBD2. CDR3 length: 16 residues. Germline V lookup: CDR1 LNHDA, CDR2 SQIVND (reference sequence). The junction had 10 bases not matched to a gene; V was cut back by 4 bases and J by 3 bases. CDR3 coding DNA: TGTGCCAGTAGTAGCCGGGACTGGGGGGGGACAGATACGCAGTATTTT. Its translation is CASSSRDWGGTDTQYF.

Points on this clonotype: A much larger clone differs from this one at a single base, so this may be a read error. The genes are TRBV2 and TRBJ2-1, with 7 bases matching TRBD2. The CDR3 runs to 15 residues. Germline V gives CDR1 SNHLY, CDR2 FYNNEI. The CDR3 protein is CASRPSGKTYNGQFF. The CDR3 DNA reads TGTGCCAGCAGACCCAGCGGGAAAACCTACAATGGGCAGTTCTTC.

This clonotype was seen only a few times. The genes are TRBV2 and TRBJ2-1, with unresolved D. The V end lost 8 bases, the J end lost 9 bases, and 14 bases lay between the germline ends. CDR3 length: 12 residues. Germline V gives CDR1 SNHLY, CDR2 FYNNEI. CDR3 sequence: CASGYSRSEQFF. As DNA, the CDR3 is TGTGCCAGCGGGTACTCGCGGAGTGAGCAGTTCTTC.

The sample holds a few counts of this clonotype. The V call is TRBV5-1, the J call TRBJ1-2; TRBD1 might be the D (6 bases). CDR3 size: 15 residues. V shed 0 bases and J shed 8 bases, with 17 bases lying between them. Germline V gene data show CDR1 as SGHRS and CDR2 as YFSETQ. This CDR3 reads CASSLVTVGAKGYTF. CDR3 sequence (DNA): TGCGCCAGCAGCTTGGTCACAGTGGGGGCGAAGGGCTACACCTTC.

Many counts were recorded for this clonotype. This CDR3 reads CASSLRGGDTQYF. As DNA, the CDR3 is TGTGCCAGCAGCTTAAGGGGGGGCGATACGCAGTATTTT. The chain is built from TRBV7-3 and TRBJ2-3; possibly TRBD2 for D (7 bases). CDR1 and CDR2 from the germline V gene are SGHTA and FQGTGA. Trimming shortened V by 1 base and J by 6 bases, and 8 bases separated the two germline ends. This CDR3 region has 13 residues.

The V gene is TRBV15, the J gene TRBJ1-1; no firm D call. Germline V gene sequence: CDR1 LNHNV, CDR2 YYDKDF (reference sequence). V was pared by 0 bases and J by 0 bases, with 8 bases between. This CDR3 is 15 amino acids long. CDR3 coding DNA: TGTGCCACCAGCAGAGATAGAACAGTGAACACTGAAGCTTTCTTT. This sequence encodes CATSRDRTVNTEAFF.

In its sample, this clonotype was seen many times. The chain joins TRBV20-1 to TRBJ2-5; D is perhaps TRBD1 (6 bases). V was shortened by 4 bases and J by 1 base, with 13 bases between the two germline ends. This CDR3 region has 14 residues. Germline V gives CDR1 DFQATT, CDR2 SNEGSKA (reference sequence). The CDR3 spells CSAISQDSQETQYF. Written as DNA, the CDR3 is TGCAGTGCTATTAGCCAGGACAGCCAAGAGACCCAGTACTTC.

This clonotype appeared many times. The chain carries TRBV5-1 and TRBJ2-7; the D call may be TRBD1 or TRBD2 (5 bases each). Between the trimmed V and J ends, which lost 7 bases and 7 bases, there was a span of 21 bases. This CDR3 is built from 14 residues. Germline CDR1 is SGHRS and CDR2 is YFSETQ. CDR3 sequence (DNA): TGCGCCAGCTTGAGGGGTGTTTCCCCGCGGGAGCAGTACTTC. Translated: CASLRGVSPREQYF.

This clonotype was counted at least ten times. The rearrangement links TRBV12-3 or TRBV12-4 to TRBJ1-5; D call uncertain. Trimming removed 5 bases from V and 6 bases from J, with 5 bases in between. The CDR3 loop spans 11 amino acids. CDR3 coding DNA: TGTGCCAGCAGTCACGGTCAGCCCCAGCATTTT. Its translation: CASSHGQPQHF.